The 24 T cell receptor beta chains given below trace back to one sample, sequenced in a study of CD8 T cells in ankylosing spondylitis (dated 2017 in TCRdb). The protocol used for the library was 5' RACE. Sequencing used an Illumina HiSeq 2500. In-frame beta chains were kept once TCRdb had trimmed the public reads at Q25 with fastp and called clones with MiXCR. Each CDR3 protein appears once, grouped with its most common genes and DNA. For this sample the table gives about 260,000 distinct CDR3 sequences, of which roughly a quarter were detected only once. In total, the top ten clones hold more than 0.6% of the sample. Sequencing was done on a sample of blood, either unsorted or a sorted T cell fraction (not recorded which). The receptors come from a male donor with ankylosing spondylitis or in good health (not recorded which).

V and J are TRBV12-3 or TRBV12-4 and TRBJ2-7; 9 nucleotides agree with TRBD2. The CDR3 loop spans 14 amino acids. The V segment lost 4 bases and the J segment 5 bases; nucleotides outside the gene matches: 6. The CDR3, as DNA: TGTGCCAGCAGTTACCCCGGGACTAGCAACGAGCAGTACTTC. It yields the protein CASSYPGTSNEQYF.

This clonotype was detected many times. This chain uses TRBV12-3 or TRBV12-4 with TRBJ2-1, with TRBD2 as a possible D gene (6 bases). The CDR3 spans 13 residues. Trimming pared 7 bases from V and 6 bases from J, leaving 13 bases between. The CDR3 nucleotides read TGTGCCAGCACCTTAACCGGGGGCAATGAGCAGTTCTTC. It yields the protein CASTLTGGNEQFF.

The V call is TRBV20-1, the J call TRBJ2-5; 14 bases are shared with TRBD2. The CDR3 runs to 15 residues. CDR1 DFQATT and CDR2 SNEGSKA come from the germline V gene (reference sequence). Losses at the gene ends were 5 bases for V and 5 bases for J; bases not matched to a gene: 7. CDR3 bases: TGCAGTGCTCGGACTAGCGGGGGGCTGGGGGAGACCCAGTACTTC. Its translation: CSARTSGGLGETQYF.

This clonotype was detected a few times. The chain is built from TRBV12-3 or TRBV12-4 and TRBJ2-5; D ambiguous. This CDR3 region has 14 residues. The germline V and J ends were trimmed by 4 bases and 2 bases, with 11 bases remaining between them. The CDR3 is CASSYGQRQETQYF. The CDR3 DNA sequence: TGTGCCAGCAGTTACGGGCAGAGACAAGAGACCCAGTACTTC.

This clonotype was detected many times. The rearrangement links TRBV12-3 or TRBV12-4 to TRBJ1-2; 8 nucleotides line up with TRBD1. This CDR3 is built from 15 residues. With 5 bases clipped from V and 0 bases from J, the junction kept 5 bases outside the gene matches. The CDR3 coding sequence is TGTGCCAGCAGTCGAAGGACAGGGTCTAACTATGGCTACACCTTC. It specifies CASSRRTGSNYGYTF.

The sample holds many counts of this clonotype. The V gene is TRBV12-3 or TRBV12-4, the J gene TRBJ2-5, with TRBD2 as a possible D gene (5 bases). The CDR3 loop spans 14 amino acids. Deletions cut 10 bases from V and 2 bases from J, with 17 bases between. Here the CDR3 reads CATASAGTQETQYF. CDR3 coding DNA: TGTGCCACGGCCTCGGCGGGTACACAAGAGACCCAGTACTTC.

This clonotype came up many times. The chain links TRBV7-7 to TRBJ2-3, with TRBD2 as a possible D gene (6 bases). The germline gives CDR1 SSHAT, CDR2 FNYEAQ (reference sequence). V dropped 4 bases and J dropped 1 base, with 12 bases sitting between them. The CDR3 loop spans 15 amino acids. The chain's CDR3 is CASSSQPGGTDTQYF. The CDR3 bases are TGTGCCAGCAGCTCCCAACCGGGGGGCACAGATACGCAGTATTTT.

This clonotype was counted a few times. CDR3 residues: CSATRMTGGSTDTQYF. Here the CDR3 DNA reads TGCAGTGCTACAAGAATGACAGGGGGGAGCACAGATACGCAGTATTTT. The rearrangement uses TRBV20-1 and TRBJ2-3; 9 bases line up with TRBD1. The junction had 8 bases not matched to a gene; V was cut back by 4 bases and J by 0 bases. The CDR3 sequence is 16 residues long. CDR1 DFQATT and CDR2 SNEGSKA come from the germline V gene (reference sequence).

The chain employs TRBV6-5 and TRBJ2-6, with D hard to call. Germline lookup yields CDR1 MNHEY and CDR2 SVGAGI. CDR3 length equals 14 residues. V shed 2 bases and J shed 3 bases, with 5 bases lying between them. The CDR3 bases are TGTGCCAGCAGTTACCTGGTTGGGGCCAACGTCCTGACTTTC. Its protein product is CASSYLVGANVLTF.

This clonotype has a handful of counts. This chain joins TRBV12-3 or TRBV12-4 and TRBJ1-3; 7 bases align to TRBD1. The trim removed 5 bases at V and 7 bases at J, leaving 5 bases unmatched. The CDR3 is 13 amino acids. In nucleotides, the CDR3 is TGTGCCAGCAGTCCGGACAGGACGAACACCATATATTTT. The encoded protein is CASSPDRTNTIYF.

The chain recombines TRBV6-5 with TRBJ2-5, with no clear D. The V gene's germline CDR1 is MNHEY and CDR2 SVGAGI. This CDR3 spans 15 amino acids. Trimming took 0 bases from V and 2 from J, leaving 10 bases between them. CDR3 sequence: CASSYSREFQETQYF. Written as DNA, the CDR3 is TGTGCCAGCAGTTACTCCCGAGAGTTTCAAGAGACCCAGTACTTC.

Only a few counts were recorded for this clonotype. The CDR3, as DNA: TGCAGTGCTAGATCCCTCAGGGGGCAGGGCGGGGAGCTGTTTTTT. Protein product: CSARSLRGQGGELFF. This chain joins TRBV20-1 and TRBJ2-2, with 8 bases lining up with TRBD1. This CDR3 region has 15 residues. V dropped 2 bases and J dropped 7; count of bases not matched to a gene: 9. In germline, CDR1 is DFQATT, CDR2 SNEGSKA (reference sequence).

As DNA, the CDR3 is TGTGCCAGCAGTTTAACCCCAGGACTAGCGGGGATCACAGATACGCAGTATTTT. It encodes CASSLTPGLAGITDTQYF. The chain uses TRBV2 and TRBJ2-3, with TRBD2 matching over 12 bases. Looked up from germline, CDR1 is SNHLY and CDR2 is FYNNEI. This CDR3 has 18 amino acids. V dropped 5 bases and J dropped 2; count of bases not matched to a gene: 11.

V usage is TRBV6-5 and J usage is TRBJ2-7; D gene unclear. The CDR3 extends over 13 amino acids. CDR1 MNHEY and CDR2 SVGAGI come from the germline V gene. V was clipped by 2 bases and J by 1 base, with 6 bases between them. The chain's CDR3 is CASSYAGSYEQYF. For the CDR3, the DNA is TGTGCCAGCAGTTACGCTGGTTCCTACGAGCAGTACTTC.

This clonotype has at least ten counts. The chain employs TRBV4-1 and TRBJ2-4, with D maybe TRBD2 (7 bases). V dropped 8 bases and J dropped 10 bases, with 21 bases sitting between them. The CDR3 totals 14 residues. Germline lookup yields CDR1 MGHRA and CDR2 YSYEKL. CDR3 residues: CASSSGGVRGIQYF. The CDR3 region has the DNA TGCGCCAGCTCCTCGGGGGGCGTTAGAGGGATTCAGTACTTC.

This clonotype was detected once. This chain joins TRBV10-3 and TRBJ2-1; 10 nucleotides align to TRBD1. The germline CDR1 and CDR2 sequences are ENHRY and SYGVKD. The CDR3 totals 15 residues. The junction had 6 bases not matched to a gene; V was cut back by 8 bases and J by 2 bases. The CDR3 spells CAIVGDRGPYNEQFF. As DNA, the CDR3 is TGTGCCATCGTGGGGGACAGGGGACCCTACAATGAGCAGTTCTTC.

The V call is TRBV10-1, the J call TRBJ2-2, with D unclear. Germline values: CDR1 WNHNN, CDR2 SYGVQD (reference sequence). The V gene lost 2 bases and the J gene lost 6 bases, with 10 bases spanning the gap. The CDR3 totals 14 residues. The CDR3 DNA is TGCGCCAGCAGTGAGCCGAATGGGGCCGGGGAGCTGTTTTTT. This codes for CASSEPNGAGELFF.

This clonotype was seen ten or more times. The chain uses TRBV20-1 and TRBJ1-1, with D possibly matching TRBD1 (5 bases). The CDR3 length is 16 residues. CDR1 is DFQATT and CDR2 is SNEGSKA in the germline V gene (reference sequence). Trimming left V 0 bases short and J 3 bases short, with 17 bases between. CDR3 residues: CSAREMDLRGYTEAFF. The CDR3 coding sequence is TGCAGTGCTAGAGAGATGGACCTTAGGGGTTACACTGAAGCTTTCTTT.

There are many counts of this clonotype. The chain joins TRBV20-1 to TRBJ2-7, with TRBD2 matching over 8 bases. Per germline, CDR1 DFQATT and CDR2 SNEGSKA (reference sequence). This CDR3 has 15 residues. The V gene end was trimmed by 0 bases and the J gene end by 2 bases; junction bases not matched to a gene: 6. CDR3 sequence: CSARDRGSGAYEQYF. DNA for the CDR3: TGCAGTGCTAGAGATCGGGGTAGCGGGGCCTACGAGCAGTACTTC.

In nucleotides, the CDR3 is TGTGCCAGCAGTTTCGAGAGAACCGACTATGGCTACACCTTC. It yields the protein CASSFERTDYGYTF. This chain connects TRBV12-3 or TRBV12-4 to TRBJ1-2; the D is unclear. The CDR3 totals 14 residues. V dropped 3 bases and J dropped 3 bases, with 11 bases sitting between them.

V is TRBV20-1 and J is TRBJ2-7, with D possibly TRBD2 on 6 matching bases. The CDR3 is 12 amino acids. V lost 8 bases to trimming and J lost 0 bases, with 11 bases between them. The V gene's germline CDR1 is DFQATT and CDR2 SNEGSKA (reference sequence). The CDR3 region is CSLQDYSYEQYF. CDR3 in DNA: TGCAGTTTGCAGGACTACTCCTACGAGCAGTACTTC.

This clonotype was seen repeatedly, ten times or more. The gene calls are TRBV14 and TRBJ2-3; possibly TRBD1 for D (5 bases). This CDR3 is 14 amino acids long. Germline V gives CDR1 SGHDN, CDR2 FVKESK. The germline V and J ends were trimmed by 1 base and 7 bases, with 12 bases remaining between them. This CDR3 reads CASSQVTGHHTQYF. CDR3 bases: TGTGCCAGCAGCCAAGTTACAGGCCACCATACGCAGTATTTT.

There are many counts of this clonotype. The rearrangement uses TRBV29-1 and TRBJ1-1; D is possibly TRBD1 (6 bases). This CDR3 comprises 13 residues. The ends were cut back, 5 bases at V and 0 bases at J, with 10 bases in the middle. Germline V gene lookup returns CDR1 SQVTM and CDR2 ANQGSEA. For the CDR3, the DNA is TGCAGCGTTCGCCAGGGGATGAACACTGAAGCTTTCTTT. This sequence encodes CSVRQGMNTEAFF.

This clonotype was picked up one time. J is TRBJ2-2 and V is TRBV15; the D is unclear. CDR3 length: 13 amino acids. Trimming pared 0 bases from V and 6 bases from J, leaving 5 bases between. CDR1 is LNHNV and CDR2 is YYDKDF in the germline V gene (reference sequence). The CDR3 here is CATSRDRPGELFF. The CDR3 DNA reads TGTGCCACCAGCAGAGATAGGCCCGGGGAGCTGTTTTTT.